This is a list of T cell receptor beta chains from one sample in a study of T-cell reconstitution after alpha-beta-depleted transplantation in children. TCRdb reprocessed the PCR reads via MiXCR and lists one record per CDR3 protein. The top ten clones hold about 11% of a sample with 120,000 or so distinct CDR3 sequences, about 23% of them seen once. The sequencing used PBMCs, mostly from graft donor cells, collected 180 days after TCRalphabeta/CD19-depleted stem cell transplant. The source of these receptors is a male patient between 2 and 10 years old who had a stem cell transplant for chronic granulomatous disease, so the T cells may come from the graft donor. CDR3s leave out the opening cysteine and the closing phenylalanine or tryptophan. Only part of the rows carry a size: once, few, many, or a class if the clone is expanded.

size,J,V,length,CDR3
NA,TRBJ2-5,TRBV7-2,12,ASSLGQTKETQY
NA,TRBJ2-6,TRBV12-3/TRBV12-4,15,ASTTSGSSSGANVLT
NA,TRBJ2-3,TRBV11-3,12,ASSIGLSTDTQY
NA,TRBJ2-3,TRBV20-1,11,SARDSYTDTQY
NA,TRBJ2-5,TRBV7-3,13,ASSLTRSILETQY
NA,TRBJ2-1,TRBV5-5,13,ASSPTGTSGREQF
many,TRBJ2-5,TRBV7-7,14,ASSLGTNLYQETQY
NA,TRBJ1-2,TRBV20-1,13,SLVNPKTGSYGYT
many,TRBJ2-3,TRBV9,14,ASSVRQGLTTDTQY
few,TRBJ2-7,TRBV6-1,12,ASSEGGQNYEQY
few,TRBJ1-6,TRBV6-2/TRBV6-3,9,ASRTGSPLH
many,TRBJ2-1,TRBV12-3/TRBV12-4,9,ASSLGTTSF
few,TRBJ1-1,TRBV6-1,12,ANRTEEGGTEAF
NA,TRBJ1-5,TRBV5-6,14,ASSLGQLLSNQPQH
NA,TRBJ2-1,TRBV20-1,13,SARSAGGLYNEQF